The entry below describes one T cell receptor beta chain. The sample contains more than one DNA sequence encoding this CDR3. This record belongs to a study of STAT5B mutations in CD4+ large granular lymphocyte leukemia. The CDR3 covers 11 residues. V shed 4 bases and J shed 2 bases, with 2 bases lying between them. The germline CDR1 and CDR2 sequences are SGHTA and FQGNSA. The table came from immunoSEQ multiplex PCR; TCRdb's copy has only in-frame clones and leaves some out. Of 25,000 to 35,000 clones listed, around 81% are singletons. V and J are TRBV7-2 and TRBJ2-5, with D uncertain. Input material: CD4+ T cells from blood buffy coats. This TCR came from a human donor in good health. The CDR3 here is CASSSQETQYF. For the CDR3, the DNA is TGTGCCAGCAGCTCGCAAGAGACCCAGTACTTC.